The 15 T cell receptor beta chains below were found in one sample sequenced in a study of T cells in Graves' hyperthyroidism and ophthalmopathy. Amplified TCR beta CDR3 regions came from RNA transcripts. TCR CDR3 regions were first amplified by RT-PCR with HTBI primers. TCRdb reprocessed the multiplex PCR reads via MiXCR and lists one record per CDR3 protein. Altogether about 500,000 distinct CDR3 sequences are present, around 17% being singletons, with the ten largest covering 18%. The sequenced sample consisted of blood. These receptors were obtained from a woman between 18 and 29 years old with Graves' hyperthyroidism.

This clonotype was seen ten or more times. The V call is TRBV28, the J call TRBJ1-1; 8 bases map to TRBD1. The CDR3 spans 13 residues. Trimming cost V 7 bases and J 7 bases; bases outside gene matches: 8. Germline CDR1 is MDHEN and CDR2 is SYDVKM. The CDR3 here is CASTSTGAVEAFF. CDR3 DNA: TGTGCCAGCACCTCGACAGGGGCGGTTGAAGCTTTCTTT.

The J gene is TRBJ2-2, the V gene TRBV7-8, with D perhaps TRBD1 (6 bases). Trimming stripped 1 base from V and 4 bases from J, with 13 bases between. The CDR3 loop spans 16 amino acids. Germline-derived CDR1 and CDR2 are SGHVS and FQNEAQ. The chain's CDR3 is CASSLEWLGGTGELFF. Here the CDR3 DNA reads TGTGCCAGCAGCTTAGAGTGGCTAGGGGGCACCGGGGAGCTGTTTTTT.

This clonotype was detected a few times. The chain is built from TRBV19 and TRBJ1-5; unclear D gene. Trimming took 0 bases from V and 9 from J, leaving 12 bases between them. CDR1 and CDR2 from the germline V gene are LNHDA and SQIVND (reference sequence). The CDR3 is 14 residues long. The CDR3 DNA reads TGTGCCAGTAGTATAGACAAGGTAACGTGGCCCCAGCATTTT. It codes for CASSIDKVTWPQHF.

This clonotype was detected ten times or more. The V and J genes are TRBV12-3 or TRBV12-4 and TRBJ2-1, with a tentative D call TRBD1 (6 bases). Between the trimmed V and J ends, which lost 6 bases and 0 bases, there was a span of 15 bases. The CDR3 runs to 16 residues. CDR3 coding DNA: TGTGCCAGCAGCCGCAGGTTGACAGGCTCCTACAATGAGCAGTTCTTC. The encoded protein is CASSRRLTGSYNEQFF.

The rearrangement uses TRBV7-9 and TRBJ2-4; TRBD1 agrees at 7 bases. The CDR3 consists of 15 residues. CDR1 SEHNR and CDR2 FQNEAQ come from the germline V gene (reference sequence). V shed 1 base, J shed 6 bases, and the junction held 6 bases outside the gene matches. The CDR3 region is CASSLDPGQPNIQYF. CDR3 nucleotide sequence: TGTGCCAGCAGCTTAGATCCGGGACAGCCAAACATTCAGTACTTC.

The chain combines TRBV27 with TRBJ2-1, with 7 bases identical to TRBD2. Germline V gives CDR1 MNHEY, CDR2 SMNVEV (reference sequence). This CDR3 is 14 amino acids long. The J segment lost 5 bases and the V segment lost 6 bases, leaving 7 bases of the junction unmatched. CDR3 residues: CASSYAGTNNEQFF. CDR3 DNA: TGTGCCAGCAGCTATGCAGGGACTAACAATGAGCAGTTCTTC.

The chain links TRBV12-3 or TRBV12-4 to TRBJ2-3; 10 nucleotides agree with TRBD2. The CDR3 totals 16 residues. The V gene end was trimmed by 6 bases and the J gene end by 1 base; junction bases not matched to a gene: 7. DNA of the CDR3: TGTGCCAGCAGATTTTCCGGGACTAGCGGCACAGATACGCAGTATTTT. It specifies CASRFSGTSGTDTQYF.

The chain's CDR3 is CASSALAGAPGAGELFF. CDR3 bases: TGTGCCAGCAGTGCCCTAGCGGGAGCCCCGGGAGCCGGGGAGCTGTTTTTT. V is TRBV12-3 or TRBV12-4 and J is TRBJ2-2; 10 nucleotides line up with TRBD2. Trimming removed 5 bases from V and 6 bases from J; junction bases left unmatched: 12. The CDR3 totals 17 residues.

This clonotype was observed many times. This sequence joins TRBV20-1 and TRBJ2-2; D perhaps matches TRBD1 (5 bases). There are 13 residues in the CDR3. In germline, CDR1 is DFQATT, CDR2 SNEGSKA (reference sequence). V gave up 3 bases and J gave up 0 bases, with 5 bases separating them. The DNA of the CDR3 is TGCAGTGCTAGGACAGCGAACACCGGGGAGCTGTTTTTT. It specifies CSARTANTGELFF.

This clonotype showed up just a few times. The J gene is TRBJ2-1, the V gene TRBV9, with 10 bases identical to TRBD2. The CDR3 length is 15 residues. V gave up 3 bases and J gave up 2 bases; unmatched junction bases: 2. From germline, CDR1 is SGDLS and CDR2 YYNGEE. The CDR3 loop is CASSAGTSAYNEQFF. CDR3 DNA sequence: TGTGCCAGCAGCGCCGGGACTAGCGCCTACAATGAGCAGTTCTTC.

The chain links TRBV24-1 to TRBJ2-7; 10 bases map to TRBD2. Germline V gives CDR1 KGHDR, CDR2 SFDVKD. This CDR3 spans 15 amino acids. The J segment lost 3 bases and the V segment lost 4 bases, leaving 5 bases of the junction unmatched. The CDR3 protein is CATSDRGTSVYEQYF. The CDR3 DNA follows: TGTGCCACCAGTGACCGCGGGACTAGCGTCTACGAGCAGTACTTC.

This chain links TRBV11-3 with TRBJ1-2; D perhaps matches TRBD1 (6 bases). The CDR3 length is 14 residues. CDR1 and CDR2 from the germline V gene are SGHNT and YENEEA. With 1 base removed from V and 8 bases from J, the gap between germline ends came to 14 bases. CDR3 DNA sequence: TGTGCCAGCAGCTTAGTCGGGGGCTCAGGAGGCTACACCTTC. Amino acid sequence: CASSLVGGSGGYTF.

This clonotype was observed many times. The junction shows a germline mismatch at one end, possibly a read error. The rearrangement joins TRBV7-8 to TRBJ2-7, with 10 nucleotides matching TRBD2. The CDR3 consists of 15 residues. The germline V gene encodes CDR1 SGHVS and CDR2 FQNEAQ. This CDR3 is CASSLAGAGNYEQYF. The DNA for the CDR3 is TGTGCCAGCAGCCTAGCGGGAGCCGGAAATTACGAGCAGTACTTC.

The rearrangement joins TRBV12-3 or TRBV12-4 to TRBJ1-1; D not resolved. This CDR3 has 13 amino acids. Trimming shortened V by 3 bases and J by 2 bases, and 7 bases separated the two germline ends. CDR3 in DNA: TGTGCCAGCAGTTTTAGGTCAAACACTGAAGCTTTCTTT. Residues: CASSFRSNTEAFF.

This clonotype occurred many times. The chain employs TRBV12-3 or TRBV12-4 and TRBJ2-5, with TRBD1 matching over 9 bases. Trimming removed 5 bases from V and 4 bases from J; junction bases left unmatched: 5. The CDR3 sequence is 14 residues long. CDR3 in DNA: TGTGCCAGCAGTCACACAGGGGGCCTAGAGACCCAGTACTTC. Protein product: CASSHTGGLETQYF.